This T cell receptor beta chain was profiled in a study of cytomegalovirus exposure and HLA in healthy donors. Notes on the study in general: Many donors carried some public TCRs, although rarity characterized most TCR sequences. Cytomegalovirus association was assigned to about 150 TCR beta chains.

The PCR employed 60 Vbeta primers together with 13 Jbeta primers. How the authors handled the data: Counted up in a later analysis, unique TCR beta chains came to 65 million to 100 million, with 9.5 million to 13 million shared. Libraries were prepared by immunoSEQ multiplex PCR; TCRdb keeps only in-frame clonotypes and omits some of them. From that table come the V and J calls and clone size; the DNA was used to work out D and trimming. Here the sample spans over 150,000 clones, roughly nine tenths being singletons. In its sample, this clone was seen once. What it binds is not known. This CDR3 is 13 amino acids long. V lost 6 bases to trimming and J lost 0 bases, with 8 bases between them. Per the germline V gene, CDR1 is LNHDA and CDR2 is SQIVND (reference sequence).

The receptor was isolated from a girl less than two years old in good health and CMV-seronegative. The source material was PBMCs. The chain employs TRBV19 and TRBJ1-2; D is undetermined. The CDR3 protein is CASRPGSNYGYTF. Written as DNA, the CDR3 is TGTGCCAGTAGACCAGGTTCTAACTATGGCTACACCTTC. Looking up the rest from reference TRBV19 and TRBJ1-2 gives the full variable domain: DGGITQSPKYLFRKEGQNVTLSCEQNLNHDAMYWYRQDPGQGLRLIYYSQIVNDFQKGDIAEGYSVSREKKESFPLTVTSAQKNPTAFYLCASRPGSNYGYTFGSGTRLTVV.